One and the same sample provided the 31 T cell receptor beta chains below, sequenced in a study of glioma-infiltrating T cells. Amplification of TCR alpha and beta CDR3 regions from RNA used iRepertoire nested multiplex PCR. TCRdb itself ran the multiplex PCR reads through MiXCR, one entry per CDR3 protein. The sample has over 100,000 distinct CDR3 sequences, around 25% seen once. Sequencing was carried out using glioma tissue, nonneoplastic brain tissue, or PBMCs (not recorded which). Receptor source: a human donor with low-grade glioma or glioblastoma, undergoing nonglioma brain surgery, or in good health (not recorded which).

This clonotype was counted ten times or more. The rearrangement links TRBV29-1 to TRBJ1-1; D gene uncertain. The CDR3 is 11 residues long. CDR1 is SQVTM and CDR2 is ANQGSEA in the germline V gene. Here the CDR3 DNA reads TGCATAGGGTGTAGGAACACTGAAGCTTTCTTT. Encoded protein: CIGCRNTEAFF.

There are many counts of this clonotype. The chain links TRBV12-3 or TRBV12-4 to TRBJ1-5, with a tentative D call TRBD1 (6 bases). Trimming removed 6 bases at V and 3 bases at J, with 9 bases between. This CDR3 spans 13 amino acids. CDR3 in amino acids: CASSRDNNQPQHF. CDR3 in DNA: TGTGCCAGCAGCCGGGACAACAATCAGCCCCAGCATTTT.

Comments on this clonotype: A read error may explain this, as a much larger clone is one base away. The rearrangement joins TRBV29-1 to TRBJ2-7, with no clear D. The CDR3 length is 11 residues. Germline values: CDR1 SQVTM, CDR2 ANQGSEA. Deletions cut 8 bases from V and 2 bases from J, with 10 bases between. CDR3 nucleotides: TGCAGCTTTCCGGGCCCCTACGAGCAGTACTTC. Amino acids: CSFPGPYEQYF.

This clonotype was observed many times. This chain links TRBV20-1 with TRBJ2-7; TRBD2 matches at 10 bases. V lost 3 bases to trimming and J lost 6 bases; unmatched junction nucleotides: 11. CDR1 is DFQATT and CDR2 is SNEGSKA in the germline V gene (reference sequence). The CDR3 is 15 residues long. The CDR3 is CSASHSLAGASEQYF. The CDR3 bases are TGCAGTGCTAGTCATTCCCTAGCGGGGGCCTCCGAGCAGTACTTC.

This clonotype has ten or more counts. The chain couples TRBV18 to TRBJ1-2; TRBD1 matches at 12 bases. The CDR3 extends over 13 amino acids. Per germline, CDR1 KGHSH and CDR2 LQKENI. J lost 8 bases, V lost 3 bases, and 1 base had no gene match. The CDR3 DNA sequence: TGTGCCAGCTCACCGGGGACAGGGGGCGGCTACACCTTC. This gives the protein CASSPGTGGGYTF.

This chain links TRBV6-5 with TRBJ2-1; D could derive from TRBD1 or TRBD2 (5 bases each). CDR3 length: 15 amino acids. Trimming pared 5 bases from V and 4 bases from J, leaving 15 bases between. The V gene's germline CDR1 is MNHEY and CDR2 SVGAGI. The chain's CDR3 is CASSLKGRTYNEQFF. The CDR3 bases are TGTGCCAGCAGTCTTAAGGGACGAACGTACAATGAGCAGTTCTTC.

This clonotype was counted at least ten times. The chain uses TRBV19 and TRBJ2-6; 7 bases align to TRBD1. The CDR3 spans 19 residues. After removal of 7 bases from V and 0 bases from J, the junction contained 15 bases not matched to a gene. Germline CDR1 LNHDA, CDR2 SQIVND (reference sequence). The CDR3 loop reads CASIRIPDRPYSGANVLTF. DNA of the CDR3: TGTGCCAGTATAAGGATCCCGGACAGGCCATACTCTGGGGCCAACGTCCTGACTTTC.

This clonotype came up many times. CDR3 amino acids: CASSQDLTQHSYGYTF. The DNA for the CDR3 is TGCGCCAGCAGCCAAGATCTGACACAGCATTCCTATGGCTACACCTTC. This chain links TRBV4-1 with TRBJ1-2; D unresolved. This CDR3 comprises 16 residues. V lost 0 bases and J lost 4, with 15 bases in between. CDR1 and CDR2 from the germline V gene are MGHRA and YSYEKL.

To note about this clonotype: The conserved phenylalanine or tryptophan normally closing the CDR3 is absent here, so this likely arose from a read error. The rearrangement uses TRBV6-2 or TRBV6-3 and TRBJ1-1; no clear D. The CDR3 length is 12 residues. From germline, CDR1 is MNHEY and CDR2 SVGEGT. The CDR3 coding sequence is TGTTCCAGCAGTTGGACGTACACTGAAGCTTTCCAT. It translates to CSSSWTYTEAFH.

The sample holds a few counts of this clonotype. The genes are TRBV29-1 and TRBJ2-7; tentative D call: TRBD2 (6 bases). CDR3 length: 14 amino acids. Germline CDR1 is SQVTM and CDR2 is ANQGSEA. V lost 3 bases to trimming and J lost 3 bases, with 15 bases between them. The CDR3 loop reads CSVDGGDVGYEQYF. The CDR3 bases are TGCAGCGTTGATGGCGGGGACGTCGGCTACGAGCAGTACTTC.

This clonotype was recorded at least ten times. This sequence joins TRBV7-9 and TRBJ2-3; no reliable D call. The CDR3 runs to 12 residues. V was clipped by 5 bases and J by 2 bases, with 5 bases between them. The germline gives CDR1 SEHNR, CDR2 FQNEAQ (reference sequence). The CDR3 region has the DNA TGTGCCAGCAGCCACAACACAGATACGCAGTATTTT. Translated, it gives CASSHNTDTQYF.

With regard to this clonotype: A much larger clone differs from this one at a single base, so this may be a read error. This rearrangement joins TRBV28 to TRBJ2-1; the D is unclear. The CDR3 contains 15 residues. V dropped 6 bases and J dropped 5 bases, with 17 bases sitting between them. Germline V gene lookup returns CDR1 MDHEN and CDR2 SYDVKM. CDR3 coding DNA: TGTGCCAGCAGCCCTAGGCCGCCTGGGGACAATGAGCAGTTCTTC. Amino acid sequence: CASSPRPPGDNEQFF.

This clonotype was counted at least ten times. This chain uses TRBV2 with TRBJ1-2, with 7 bases lining up with TRBD1. Germline V lookup: CDR1 SNHLY, CDR2 FYNNEI. V was clipped by 8 bases and J by 4 bases; unmatched bases: 7. This CDR3 is 13 amino acids long. The CDR3 region is CASPGGGGYGYTF. CDR3 DNA: TGTGCCAGCCCCGGAGGGGGCGGCTATGGCTACACCTTC.

The sample holds many counts of this clonotype. This CDR3 is CSAGENYEQYF. CDR3 sequence (DNA): TGCAGTGCGGGCGAGAACTACGAGCAGTACTTC. The chain couples TRBV20-1 to TRBJ2-7; no firm D call. With 6 bases removed from V and 3 bases from J, the gap between germline ends came to 9 bases. The V gene's germline CDR1 is DFQATT and CDR2 SNEGSKA (reference sequence). This CDR3 comprises 11 residues.

This clonotype was counted ten times or more. V is TRBV7-6 and J is TRBJ2-3; D is undetermined. CDR3 length: 16 amino acids. Germline CDR1 SGHVS, CDR2 FNYEAQ. Trimming stripped 1 base from V and 0 bases from J, with 11 bases between. The DNA for the CDR3 is TGTGCCAGCAGCTTAGGCTTCGGATTCAGCACAGATACGCAGTATTTT. This translates into CASSLGFGFSTDTQYF.

The CDR3 reads CAWTGQWSGNTIYF. CDR3 bases: TGTGCCTGGACCGGCCAATGGTCTGGAAACACCATATATTTT. V gene TRBV30 combines with J gene TRBJ1-3; D is unresolved. The V gene lost 4 bases and the J gene lost 1 base, with 11 bases spanning the gap. CDR3 size: 14 residues. Germline-derived CDR1 and CDR2 are GTSNPN and SVGIG (reference sequence).

The rearrangement uses TRBV30 and TRBJ1-1; D unresolved. Between the trimmed V and J ends, which lost 4 bases and 0 bases, there was a span of 9 bases. Per the germline V gene, CDR1 is GTSNPN and CDR2 is SVGIG (reference sequence). The CDR3 runs 13 residues. CDR3 sequence reads: CAWKIALNTEAFF. The DNA of the CDR3 is TGTGCCTGGAAAATCGCTCTGAACACTGAAGCTTTCTTT.

This clonotype was seen more than once but under ten times. The chain has TRBV10-3 and TRBJ2-7; TRBD2 aligns across 8 bases. Looked up from germline, CDR1 is ENHRY and CDR2 is SYGVKD. The CDR3 length is 14 residues. With V trimmed by 10 bases and J by 7 bases, 15 bases remained unmatched. CDR3 loop: CATLPQRGREEQYF. For the CDR3, the DNA is TGTGCCACCTTACCGCAGCGGGGGCGGGAGGAGCAGTACTTC.

For this clonotype: The CDR3 end shows no conserved phenylalanine or tryptophan, and so a read error is likely. CDR3 residues: CTSGSPGQGDYEQYI. CDR3 in DNA: TGTACCAGCGGGTCCCCGGGACAGGGAGACTACGAGCAGTACATC. The chain links TRBV28 to TRBJ2-7; TRBD1 matches 9 bases. This CDR3 is built from 15 residues. Germline CDR1 is MDHEN and CDR2 is SYDVKM.

This clonotype appeared many times. This chain links TRBV3-1 with TRBJ2-1, with 11 bases lining up with TRBD2. With V trimmed by 4 bases and J by 5 bases, 10 bases remained unmatched. The CDR3 totals 17 residues. Germline V lookup: CDR1 LGHDT, CDR2 YNNKEL (reference sequence). CDR3 protein: CASSRGLAGERDNEQFF. CDR3 nucleotides: TGTGCCAGCAGCCGCGGACTAGCGGGTGAGAGGGACAATGAGCAGTTCTTC.

Many counts were recorded for this clonotype. This rearrangement joins TRBV24-1 to TRBJ2-5, with D maybe TRBD2 (6 bases). From germline, CDR1 is KGHDR and CDR2 SFDVKD. The CDR3 consists of 15 residues. The V gene lost 3 bases and the J gene lost 4 bases, with 14 bases spanning the gap. This chain's CDR3 is CATSDGGLRGETQYF. DNA for the CDR3: TGTGCCACCAGTGATGGGGGACTGAGGGGAGAGACCCAGTACTTC.

In its sample, this clonotype was seen many times. The chain employs TRBV27 and TRBJ2-1; perhaps D is TRBD1 or TRBD2 (5 bases each). This CDR3 spans 13 amino acids. The germline CDR1 and CDR2 sequences are MNHEY and SMNVEV (reference sequence). V was shortened by 3 bases and J by 7 bases, with 10 bases between the two germline ends. CDR3 amino acids: CASSLTEGNEQFF. CDR3 nucleotides: TGTGCCAGCAGTTTGACAGAGGGGAATGAGCAGTTCTTC.

This chain links TRBV5-4 with TRBJ1-1; D is unclear. With 0 bases removed from V and 4 bases from J, the gap between germline ends came to 13 bases. This CDR3 contains 15 residues. Per germline, CDR1 SGHNT and CDR2 YYREEE (reference sequence). CDR3 residues: CASSLDLAVGTEAFF. The CDR3 DNA sequence: TGTGCCAGCAGCTTGGACCTGGCTGTGGGCACTGAAGCTTTCTTT. The full variable domain, with the rest looked up from reference TRBV5-4 and TRBJ1-1, is ETGVTQSPTHLIKTRGQQVTLRCSSQSGHNTVSWYQQALGQGPQFIFQYYREEENGRGNFPPRFSGLQFPNYSSELNVNALELDDSALYLCASSLDLAVGTEAFFGQGTRLTVV.

This clonotype has at least ten counts. The chain recombines TRBV12-3 or TRBV12-4 with TRBJ1-1; 10 bases align to TRBD1. The CDR3 runs 15 residues. V was clipped by 10 bases and J by 2 bases; unmatched bases: 10. For the CDR3, the DNA is TGTGCCATCGCCGGGACAGGGGTGATTAACACTGAAGCTTTCTTT. Translated, it gives CAIAGTGVINTEAFF.

Comment on this clonotype: A much larger clone sits a single nucleotide away, making a read error possible. The chain employs TRBV6-2 or TRBV6-3 and TRBJ2-1, with 9 bases fitting TRBD1. This CDR3 contains 15 residues. Germline V gene sequence: CDR1 MNHEY, CDR2 SVGEGT. The CDR3 DNA sequence: TGTGCCAGCAGCCAGAGGGACAGGGTTTACAATGAGCAGTTATTC. It yields the protein CASSQRDRVYNEQLF.

This clonotype was counted ten times or more. The J gene is TRBJ1-1, the V gene TRBV24-1; TRBD1 is a possible D gene (6 bases). The V end lost 5 bases, the J end lost 1 base, and 13 bases lay between the germline ends. The CDR3 extends over 15 amino acids. Germline-derived CDR1 and CDR2 are KGHDR and SFDVKD. CDR3 residues: CATSGAGASNTEAFF. DNA of the CDR3: TGTGCCACCAGTGGGGCAGGGGCTTCGAACACTGAAGCTTTCTTT.

This clonotype has ten or more counts. The gene calls are TRBV5-1 and TRBJ1-1; 7 bases map to TRBD1. The V gene's germline CDR1 is SGHRS and CDR2 YFSETQ. The V and J ends lost 2 bases and 2 bases, in that order; junction bases with no gene match: 6. The CDR3 extends over 15 amino acids. CDR3 sequence: CASSFGGQTNTEAFF. Here the CDR3 DNA reads TGCGCCAGCAGCTTCGGGGGACAGACCAACACTGAAGCTTTCTTT.

This clonotype was seen at least ten times. V and J are TRBV6-1 and TRBJ2-7; D remains ambiguous. Trimming cost V 5 bases and J 5 bases, with 7 bases left between them. This CDR3 contains 11 residues. CDR1 and CDR2 (germline): MNHNS, SASEGT. CDR3 sequence (DNA): TGTGCCAGCAGTTCTCAGCACGAGCAGTACTTC. Translation gives CASSSQHEQYF.

In its sample, this clonotype was seen many times. The rearrangement uses TRBV20-1 and TRBJ2-1; no reliable D call. Trimming pared 1 base from V and 4 bases from J, leaving 11 bases between. CDR3 length: 14 amino acids. The germline gives CDR1 DFQATT, CDR2 SNEGSKA (reference sequence). CDR3 sequence reads: CSARGGRQYNEQFF. CDR3 sequence (DNA): TGCAGTGCTAGAGGGGGTCGGCAATACAATGAGCAGTTCTTC.

This clonotype was recorded many times. The V and J genes are TRBV7-3 and TRBJ2-5; D not certain. The germline gives CDR1 SGHTA, CDR2 FQGTGA. V gave up 3 bases and J gave up 7 bases, with 9 bases separating them. CDR3 length equals 12 residues. CDR3 loop: CASSLGLGTQYF. In DNA, the CDR3 is TGTGCCAGCAGCTTGGGCTTAGGGACCCAGTACTTC.

This clonotype was counted ten times or more. The chain couples TRBV7-2 to TRBJ1-1, with a tentative D call TRBD1 (5 bases). Germline V CDR1 and CDR2: SGHTA, FQGNSA. The CDR3 totals 14 residues. Trimming removed 4 bases from V and 3 bases from J, with 12 bases in between. The CDR3 DNA reads as TGTGCCAGCAGCTCTCGGGGGGACTACACTGAAGCTTTCTTT. Its protein is CASSSRGDYTEAFF.